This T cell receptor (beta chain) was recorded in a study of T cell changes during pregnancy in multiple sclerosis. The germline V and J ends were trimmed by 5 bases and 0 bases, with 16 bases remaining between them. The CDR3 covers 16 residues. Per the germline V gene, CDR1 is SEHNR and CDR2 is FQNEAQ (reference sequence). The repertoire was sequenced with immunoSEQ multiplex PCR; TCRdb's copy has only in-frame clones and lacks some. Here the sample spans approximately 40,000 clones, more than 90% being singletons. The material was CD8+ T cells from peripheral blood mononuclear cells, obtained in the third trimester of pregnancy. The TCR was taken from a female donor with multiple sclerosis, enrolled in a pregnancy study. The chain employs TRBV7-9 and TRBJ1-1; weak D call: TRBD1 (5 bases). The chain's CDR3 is CASSNTVTGMNTEAFF. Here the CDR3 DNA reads TGTGCCAGCAGCAATACCGTAACAGGCATGAACACTGAAGCTTTCTTT.